The source of this TCR beta chain is a study of regulatory T cells in long-lasting Graves disease. Study results and caveats: Persistent patients had a count of shared public clonotypes (approximately 2,700) that exceeded that of new patients (approximately 1,000). For persistent Graves' patients, TCR diversity was lower than for newly diagnosed ones.

The time point here: newly diagnosed GD, antithyroid drugs for less than 3 months. PBMCs were the source of the RNA used for TCR sequencing. By American Thyroid Association guidelines, Graves' disease was diagnosed in the cohort. There are many counts of this clonotype. Its specificity is unknown. The CDR3 contains 15 residues. V was cut by 0 bases and J by 0 bases, with 8 bases left in between. CDR1 DFQATT and CDR2 SNEGSKA come from the germline V gene (reference sequence). Investigators prepared the TCR beta libraries by applying iRepertoire HTBI primers and Arm-PCR of CDR3 regions. In the original processing: Gene usage covered 62 TRBV and 14 TRBJ segments. TCRdb re-called the multiplex PCR reads with MiXCR, one entry per CDR3 protein. The V and J calls come from TCRdb's annotation, not from the publication. The sample contains approximately 300,000 distinct CDR3 sequences, about a sixth of which appear only once.

The clonotype was recovered from a female donor with Graves disease. The specimen was peripheral blood mononuclear cells (PBMCs), collected at new diagnosis, from a patient treated with antithyroid drugs. The V gene is TRBV20-1, the J gene TRBJ2-2; unclear D gene. CDR3 nucleotides: TGCAGTGCTAGAGATACGGCAGCGAACACCGGGGAGCTGTTTTTT. Protein: CSARDTAANTGELFF.